This TCR beta chain comes out of a study of blood T cells in healthy people across ages. The study's findings and limits: Relative to aged donors, long-lived donors carried more naive CD4+ cells and displayed higher diversity. Roughly linear declines in TCR beta diversity per million T cells occurred with age. For the donors, CMV status was unknown and possibly confounded expanded clonotype changes.

PCR was performed a second time for about 7 to 11 cycles using a sample-barcoded 5' primer and a J-beta primer mix. Each cDNA molecule was tagged by a template-switch adaptor with 12 random nucleotides. In TCRdb, the 5' RACE reads were re-called with MiXCR into one record per CDR3 protein. The sample lists approximately 800,000 distinct CDR3 sequences, roughly 50% occurring once. About this clonotype itself: Its antigen remains unidentified.

From germline, CDR1 is LGHNT and CDR2 FRNRAP. CDR3 size: 19 residues. Deletions cut 5 bases from V and 1 base from J, with 21 bases between. V gene TRBV12-5 combines with J gene TRBJ2-6; D is perhaps TRBD1 (5 bases). Specimen: blood. This clonotype originated in a man older than 75 in good health. The CDR3 here is CASGPVAGLIQSGANVLTF. In DNA form, the CDR3 reads TGTGCTAGTGGTCCCGTGGCAGGGCTGATTCAATCTGGGGCCAACGTCCTGACTTTC.